This TCR beta chain was recovered during a study of T cells expressing NK-cell markers. General study findings and limits: These clonotypes also led the CD3+CD56-NKG2C+ fraction in a few donors. Each of 6 or 7 donors carried dominant NKG2C+ clonotypes accounting for roughly 1.0-7.5% of CD8+ T cells.

A note on this clonotype: The antigen is undetermined.

TCRdb processed the 5' RACE reads again and assigns one entry to each CDR3 protein, with no DNA. This sample contains 350,000 to 400,000 distinct CDR3 sequences. Sequencing was carried out using blood T cells: a sorted CD56 or NKG2C T cell subset, CD4+ or CD8+ T cells, or bulk PBMC T cells (not recorded which). The TCR comes from a woman between 45 and 60 years old in good health.

CDR3 sequence: CASSPTGAAGDEKLFF. The chain recombines TRBV11-2 with TRBJ1-4; TCRdb gives TRBD1 as the D gene, but with no DNA this cannot be confirmed. Germline V gene sequence: CDR1 SGHAT, CDR2 FQNNGV. CDR3 length equals 16 residues.